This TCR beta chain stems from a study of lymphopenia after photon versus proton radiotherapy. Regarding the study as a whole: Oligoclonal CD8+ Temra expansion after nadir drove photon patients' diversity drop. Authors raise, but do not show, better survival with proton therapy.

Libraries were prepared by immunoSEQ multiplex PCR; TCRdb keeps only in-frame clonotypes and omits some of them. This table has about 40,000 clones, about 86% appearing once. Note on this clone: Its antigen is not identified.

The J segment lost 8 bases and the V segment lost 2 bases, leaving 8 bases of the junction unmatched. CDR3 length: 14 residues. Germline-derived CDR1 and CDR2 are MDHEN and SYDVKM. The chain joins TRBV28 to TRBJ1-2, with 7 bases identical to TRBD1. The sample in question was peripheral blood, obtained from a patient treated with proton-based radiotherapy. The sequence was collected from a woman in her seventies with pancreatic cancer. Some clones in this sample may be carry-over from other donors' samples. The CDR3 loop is CASSLEGAVQGYTF. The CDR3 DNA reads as TGTGCCAGCAGTTTAGAGGGGGCGGTCCAGGGCTACACCTTC.